A selection of T cell receptor beta chains follows, all from one sample in a study of blood T cell repertoires in COVID-19. Assay used: immunoSEQ multiplex PCR; TCRdb lists only in-frame clones, some missing. The top ten hold over 9.5% of the sample, which has approximately 80,000 clones, 82% seen once. Sequenced: peripheral blood. All receptors derive from a man between 60 and 75 years old with acute or convalescent COVID-19. Each CDR3 is given with its conserved first and last residue. Fields, in order: J gene, V gene, clone size, D gene, CDR3 protein, CDR3 DNA. D genes are given only for firm matches. Clone size, where shown, is once, few, many, or a class for clones that have expanded.

j_gene: TRBJ2-5
v_gene: TRBV5-4
abundance: -
d_gene: -
CDR3aa: CASSVAAQETQYF
CDR3nt: TGTGCCAGCAGCGTAGCGGCACAAGAGACCCAGTACTTC

j_gene: TRBJ1-1
v_gene: TRBV5-6
abundance: once
d_gene: -
CDR3aa: CASSLSVTNTEAFF
CDR3nt: TGTGCCAGCAGCTTGAGCGTCACGAACACTGAAGCTTTCTTT

j_gene: TRBJ1-1
v_gene: TRBV5-1
abundance: -
d_gene: TRBD1
CDR3aa: CASSLQGDNTEAFF
CDR3nt: TGCGCCAGCAGCTTACAGGGGGATAACACTGAAGCTTTCTTT

j_gene: TRBJ2-3
v_gene: TRBV5-1
abundance: -
d_gene: -
CDR3aa: CASSLDGEWQGTDTQYF
CDR3nt: TGCGCCAGCAGCTTGGACGGAGAGTGGCAAGGCACAGATACGCAGTATTTT

j_gene: TRBJ2-7
v_gene: TRBV27
abundance: -
d_gene: TRBD1
CDR3aa: CASSPHRDRPHEQYF
CDR3nt: TGTGCCAGCAGTCCCCACCGGGACAGGCCTCACGAGCAGTACTTC

j_gene: TRBJ2-3
v_gene: TRBV12-3/TRBV12-4
abundance: -
d_gene: -
CDR3aa: CASGRVVADTQYF
CDR3nt: TGTGCCAGCGGCCGGGTAGTCGCAGATACGCAGTATTTT

j_gene: TRBJ2-3
v_gene: TRBV7-3
abundance: -
d_gene: -
CDR3aa: CASSLLQTSTDTQYF
CDR3nt: TGTGCCAGCAGCTTACTTCAAACTAGCACAGATACGCAGTATTTT

j_gene: TRBJ1-6
v_gene: TRBV7-8
abundance: once
d_gene: -
CDR3aa: CASSLQGPDSPLHF
CDR3nt: TGTGCCAGCAGCTTACAGGGCCCCGACTCACCCCTCCACTTT

j_gene: TRBJ1-6
v_gene: TRBV7-2
abundance: few
d_gene: -
CDR3aa: CASSRDWNSPLHF
CDR3nt: TGTGCCAGCAGCAGGGACTGGAATTCACCCCTCCACTTT

j_gene: TRBJ1-6
v_gene: TRBV5-1
abundance: -
d_gene: -
CDR3aa: CASSLGLEVSGSPLHF
CDR3nt: TGCGCCAGCAGCCTCGGCCTAGAGGTTTCTGGATCACCCCTCCACTTT

j_gene: TRBJ1-2
v_gene: TRBV7-2
abundance: -
d_gene: -
CDR3aa: CASSFRDSRGYTF
CDR3nt: TGTGCCAGCAGCTTCAGGGATTCGCGTGGCTACACCTTC

j_gene: TRBJ2-2
v_gene: TRBV5-1
abundance: -
d_gene: -
CDR3aa: CASLRSDTGELFF
CDR3nt: TGCGCCAGCCTCAGGTCTGACACCGGGGAGCTGTTTTTT

j_gene: TRBJ2-1
v_gene: TRBV5-1
abundance: -
d_gene: -
CDR3aa: CASSRGGRDYNEQFF
CDR3nt: TGCGCCAGCAGTCGTGGTGGGCGGGATTACAATGAGCAGTTCTTC

j_gene: TRBJ1-4
v_gene: TRBV5-1
abundance: -
d_gene: -
CDR3aa: CASSLTATNEKLFF
CDR3nt: TGCGCCAGCAGCTTGACAGCAACTAATGAAAAACTGTTTTTT

j_gene: TRBJ2-1
v_gene: TRBV7-9
abundance: -
d_gene: -
CDR3aa: CASSSSNQEQFF
CDR3nt: TGTGCCAGCAGCTCTAGCAACCAGGAGCAGTTCTTC

j_gene: TRBJ1-5
v_gene: TRBV4-1
abundance: -
d_gene: -
CDR3aa: CASSQVSGLSNQPQHF
CDR3nt: TGCGCCAGCAGCCAAGTATCGGGTTTGAGCAATCAGCCCCAGCATTTT

j_gene: TRBJ1-2
v_gene: TRBV28
abundance: -
d_gene: -
CDR3aa: CASRDTPRAGEYGYTF
CDR3nt: TGTGCCAGCAGAGACACCCCCCGGGCAGGGGAGTATGGCTACACCTTC

j_gene: TRBJ2-1
v_gene: TRBV10-3
abundance: few
d_gene: TRBD1
CDR3aa: CAISERGQGKVSYNEQFF
CDR3nt: TGTGCCATCAGTGAGAGGGGACAGGGGAAGGTTTCCTACAATGAGCAGTTCTTC

j_gene: TRBJ2-3
v_gene: TRBV6-2/TRBV6-3
abundance: -
d_gene: TRBD1
CDR3aa: CASSSTGGERGDTQYF
CDR3nt: TGTGCCAGCAGTTCGACAGGGGGTGAGAGAGGAGATACGCAGTATTTT

j_gene: TRBJ2-7
v_gene: TRBV5-5
abundance: -
d_gene: TRBD2
CDR3aa: CASSLGGLDDHEQYF
CDR3nt: TGTGCCAGCAGCTTGGGCGGACTAGATGATCACGAGCAGTACTTC

j_gene: TRBJ1-2
v_gene: TRBV4-1
abundance: -
d_gene: -
CDR3aa: CASSQDTGTYGYTF
CDR3nt: TGCGCCAGCAGCCAAGATACAGGGACCTATGGCTACACCTTC

j_gene: TRBJ1-4
v_gene: TRBV6-5
abundance: -
d_gene: -
CDR3aa: CASSYSYRNEKLFF
CDR3nt: TGTGCCAGCAGTTACTCGTACAGAAACGAAAAACTGTTTTTT

j_gene: TRBJ1-3
v_gene: TRBV28
abundance: once
d_gene: -
CDR3aa: CASTYQGPNTIYF
CDR3nt: TGTGCCAGCACGTACCAGGGGCCGAACACCATATATTTT

j_gene: TRBJ1-5
v_gene: TRBV27
abundance: -
d_gene: -
CDR3aa: CASRLAGNQPQHF
CDR3nt: TGTGCCAGCCGTTTGGCTGGCAATCAGCCCCAGCATTTT

j_gene: TRBJ2-3
v_gene: TRBV5-4
abundance: -
d_gene: -
CDR3aa: CASSFRGSTRSTDTQYF
CDR3nt: TGTGCCAGCAGCTTTCGGGGATCGACTCGCTCCACAGATACGCAGTATTTT

j_gene: TRBJ2-1
v_gene: TRBV4-1
abundance: -
d_gene: TRBD1
CDR3aa: CASRGQPENEQFF
CDR3nt: TGCGCCAGCCGGGGACAGCCCGAGAATGAGCAGTTCTTC

j_gene: TRBJ2-3
v_gene: TRBV6-6
abundance: -
d_gene: TRBD1
CDR3aa: CASTLPPDRGRDTQYF
CDR3nt: TGTGCCAGCACACTTCCCCCGGACAGGGGTAGAGATACGCAGTATTTT

j_gene: TRBJ2-1
v_gene: TRBV5-4
abundance: -
d_gene: TRBD2
CDR3aa: CASSPREGRSNEQFF
CDR3nt: TGTGCCAGCAGCCCCCGGGAGGGCCGGTCCAATGAGCAGTTCTTC

j_gene: TRBJ1-6
v_gene: TRBV5-1
abundance: -
d_gene: TRBD1
CDR3aa: CASRRTGEGSLHF
CDR3nt: TGCGCCAGCAGGAGGACAGGGGAAGGATCCCTCCACTTT

j_gene: TRBJ1-3
v_gene: TRBV18
abundance: few
d_gene: TRBD1
CDR3aa: CASSPQSPGQGIDTIYF
CDR3nt: TGTGCCAGCTCACCACAATCCCCGGGACAGGGCATAGACACCATATATTTT

j_gene: TRBJ1-1
v_gene: TRBV5-8
abundance: -
d_gene: -
CDR3aa: CASSLGGGLKAFF
CDR3nt: TGTGCCAGCAGCTTGGGGGGGGGCTTAAAAGCTTTCTTT

j_gene: TRBJ2-5
v_gene: TRBV28
abundance: -
d_gene: -
CDR3aa: CASNLGGGGPPETQYF
CDR3nt: TGTGCCAGCAACTTGGGCGGCGGAGGGCCCCCAGAGACCCAGTACTTC

j_gene: TRBJ1-2
v_gene: TRBV4-3
abundance: -
d_gene: -
CDR3aa: CASSQDELAGSYYGYTF
CDR3nt: TGCGCCAGCAGCCAAGATGAATTAGCGGGCAGCTACTATGGCTACACCTTC

j_gene: TRBJ1-5
v_gene: TRBV6-1
abundance: -
d_gene: -
CDR3aa: CASSETGEGGQHF
CDR3nt: TGTGCCAGCAGTGAAACTGGGGAGGGAGGCCAGCATTTT

j_gene: TRBJ1-1
v_gene: TRBV11-2
abundance: -
d_gene: -
CDR3aa: CASTQLSGEAFF
CDR3nt: TGTGCCAGCACCCAATTGTCCGGGGAAGCTTTCTTT

j_gene: TRBJ2-2
v_gene: TRBV2
abundance: -
d_gene: TRBD2
CDR3aa: CASSGTGGFAAGELFF
CDR3nt: TGTGCCAGCAGTGGTACGGGGGGGTTCGCCGCCGGGGAGCTGTTTTTT

j_gene: TRBJ2-2
v_gene: TRBV11-2
abundance: -
d_gene: -
CDR3aa: CASGQNTGELFF
CDR3nt: TGTGCCAGCGGGCAGAACACCGGGGAGCTGTTTTTT

j_gene: TRBJ2-5
v_gene: TRBV18
abundance: -
d_gene: -
CDR3aa: CASSRSQETQYF
CDR3nt: TGTGCCAGCTCCAGAAGCCAAGAGACCCAGTACTTC

j_gene: TRBJ1-6
v_gene: TRBV14
abundance: few
d_gene: -
CDR3aa: CASSPGGNSPLHF
CDR3nt: TGTGCCAGCAGCCCAGGTGGCAATTCACCCCTCCACTTT

j_gene: TRBJ1-1
v_gene: TRBV9
abundance: -
d_gene: TRBD1
CDR3aa: CASSAGQGENTEAFF
CDR3nt: TGTGCCAGCAGCGCGGGACAGGGCGAAAACACTGAAGCTTTCTTT

j_gene: TRBJ2-1
v_gene: TRBV11-2
abundance: -
d_gene: TRBD2
CDR3aa: CASTLAGVPYNEQFF
CDR3nt: TGTGCCAGCACCCTAGCGGGAGTTCCCTACAATGAGCAGTTCTTC

j_gene: TRBJ1-3
v_gene: TRBV6-6
abundance: few
d_gene: -
CDR3aa: CASSYFWELGNTIYF
CDR3nt: TGTGCCAGCAGTTACTTCTGGGAGCTTGGAAACACCATATATTTT

j_gene: TRBJ2-1
v_gene: TRBV12-3/TRBV12-4
abundance: -
d_gene: -
CDR3aa: CASSERGIDEQFF
CDR3nt: TGTGCCAGCTCTGAAAGGGGGATTGATGAGCAGTTCTTC

j_gene: TRBJ2-2
v_gene: TRBV7-8
abundance: once
d_gene: -
CDR3aa: CASSLNPGGGTWGTGELFF
CDR3nt: TGTGCCAGCAGCCTAAACCCCGGAGGTGGAACGTGGGGCACCGGGGAGCTGTTTTTT

j_gene: TRBJ1-2
v_gene: TRBV13
abundance: -
d_gene: -
CDR3aa: CASSPGTNDGYTF
CDR3nt: TGTGCCAGCAGCCCGGGGACAAACGATGGCTACACCTTC